Listed below are T cell receptor beta chains from one sample, sequenced in a study of cytomegalovirus exposure and HLA in healthy donors. The data were produced by immunoSEQ multiplex PCR, yet TCRdb's version contains in-frame clones alone and is incomplete. The sample lists about 160,000 clones, approximately 80% seen once, with roughly 10% in the top ten. Source material: PBMCs. The receptors originated from a man younger than 35 in good health and CMV-seropositive. Each CDR3 is given with its conserved first and last residue. A D gene is named only where the DNA matches it firmly. Clone size is shown for a subset of rows, as once, few, many or a class of expanded clone.

v_gene: TRBV2; d_gene: NA; abundance: NA; j_gene: TRBJ2-3; CDR3nt: TGTGCCAGCAGTGTACTGCTAGGCACAGATACGCAGTATTTT; CDR3aa: CASSVLLGTDTQYF
v_gene: TRBV19; d_gene: TRBD1; abundance: NA; j_gene: TRBJ2-4; CDR3nt: TGTGCCAGTAGAGCGGACAGGACTGGAAACATTCAGTACTTC; CDR3aa: CASRADRTGNIQYF
v_gene: TRBV19; d_gene: NA; abundance: few; j_gene: TRBJ2-7; CDR3nt: TGTGCCAGTAGTATACAGGGTAGGAACTACGAGCAGTACTTC; CDR3aa: CASSIQGRNYEQYF
v_gene: TRBV5-6; d_gene: NA; abundance: once; j_gene: TRBJ1-2; CDR3nt: TGTGCCAGCACTGGCGCGGGGCTGGACTATGGCTACACCTTC; CDR3aa: CASTGAGLDYGYTF
v_gene: TRBV5-8; d_gene: NA; abundance: once; j_gene: TRBJ2-7; CDR3nt: TGTGCCAGCAGATCATTTCCCAGGGATTCCGAGCAGTACTTC; CDR3aa: CASRSFPRDSEQYF
v_gene: TRBV14; d_gene: TRBD2; abundance: NA; j_gene: TRBJ2-3; CDR3nt: TGTGCCAGCAGCTGGGACGGGAGGACAGATACGCAGTATTTT; CDR3aa: CASSWDGRTDTQYF
v_gene: TRBV5-1; d_gene: TRBD1; abundance: NA; j_gene: TRBJ2-1; CDR3nt: TGCGCCAGCTATACAGGGGGTAGCTCCTACAATGAGCAGTTCTTC; CDR3aa: CASYTGGSSYNEQFF
v_gene: TRBV11-2; d_gene: NA; abundance: NA; j_gene: TRBJ2-5; CDR3nt: TGTGCCAGCAGCAGAGGGCAACAAGAGACCCAGTACTTC; CDR3aa: CASSRGQQETQYF
v_gene: TRBV7-2; d_gene: NA; abundance: NA; j_gene: TRBJ1-2; CDR3nt: TGTGCCAGCAGCCCGACTAGGATCTATGGCTACACCTTC; CDR3aa: CASSPTRIYGYTF
v_gene: TRBV4-1; d_gene: TRBD1; abundance: NA; j_gene: TRBJ2-7; CDR3nt: TGCGCCAGCAGCCAAGGGACAGGTACTGACTACGAGCAGTACTTC; CDR3aa: CASSQGTGTDYEQYF
v_gene: TRBV5-1; d_gene: NA; abundance: NA; j_gene: TRBJ2-7; CDR3nt: TGCGCCAGCAGCCAACAGGGTAACGAGCAGTACTTC; CDR3aa: CASSQQGNEQYF
v_gene: TRBV5-1; d_gene: NA; abundance: NA; j_gene: TRBJ2-3; CDR3nt: TGCGCCAGCAGCTTGGCGCAGGCGAATACGCAGTATTTT; CDR3aa: CASSLAQANTQYF
v_gene: TRBV29-1; d_gene: NA; abundance: NA; j_gene: TRBJ1-3; CDR3nt: TGCAGCGTTGCCCCTAGCTCTGGAAACACCATATATTTT; CDR3aa: CSVAPSSGNTIYF
v_gene: TRBV4-1; d_gene: TRBD1; abundance: few; j_gene: TRBJ1-2; CDR3nt: TGCGCCAGCAGCCAAGCCCCGGGACAGGGGGGCTATGGCTACACCTTC; CDR3aa: CASSQAPGQGGYGYTF
v_gene: TRBV6-4; d_gene: TRBD1; abundance: once; j_gene: TRBJ1-6; CDR3nt: TGTGCCAGCAGTGACTCGGATACAGGGGAAATCGATAATTCACCCCTCCACTTT; CDR3aa: CASSDSDTGEIDNSPLHF
v_gene: TRBV11-2; d_gene: NA; abundance: NA; j_gene: TRBJ1-3; CDR3nt: TGTGCCAGCAGTTGGGGGGGGCCCGGAAACACCATATATTTT; CDR3aa: CASSWGGPGNTIYF
v_gene: TRBV4-1; d_gene: TRBD1; abundance: few; j_gene: TRBJ2-3; CDR3nt: TGCGCCAGCAGCCAGATCGGGACAGACACTAGCACAGATACGCAGTATTTT; CDR3aa: CASSQIGTDTSTDTQYF
v_gene: TRBV18; d_gene: TRBD1; abundance: NA; j_gene: TRBJ1-5; CDR3nt: TGTGCCAGCTCACCATCGGGACAGGGGGCCAGTAGCAATCAGCCCCAGCATTTT; CDR3aa: CASSPSGQGASSNQPQHF
v_gene: TRBV6-1; d_gene: TRBD1; abundance: NA; j_gene: TRBJ2-7; CDR3nt: TGTGCCACCTCGGACAGGGGCTACGAGCAGTACTTC; CDR3aa: CATSDRGYEQYF
v_gene: TRBV19; d_gene: NA; abundance: NA; j_gene: TRBJ2-2; CDR3nt: TGTGCCAGTACCCCCCCGTGGGGAGAGAACACCGGGGAGCTGTTTTTT; CDR3aa: CASTPPWGENTGELFF
v_gene: TRBV30; d_gene: NA; abundance: NA; j_gene: TRBJ2-5; CDR3nt: TGTGCCTGGAGACGCGGCATTCCCCCGCCAGAGACCCAGTACTTC; CDR3aa: CAWRRGIPPPETQYF
v_gene: TRBV9; d_gene: NA; abundance: NA; j_gene: TRBJ2-7; CDR3nt: TGTGCCAGCAGCGTAGACGGCGGGGGCGTTACCTACGAGCAGTACTTC; CDR3aa: CASSVDGGGVTYEQYF
v_gene: TRBV18; d_gene: TRBD1; abundance: NA; j_gene: TRBJ1-1; CDR3nt: TGTGCCAGCTCCCCCAGGGGGCTTACTGAAGCTTTCTTT; CDR3aa: CASSPRGLTEAFF
v_gene: TRBV2; d_gene: NA; abundance: NA; j_gene: TRBJ1-5; CDR3nt: TGTGCCAGCAGATCTAGCCAGTATAGCAATCAGCCCCAGCATTTT; CDR3aa: CASRSSQYSNQPQHF
v_gene: TRBV15; d_gene: NA; abundance: once; j_gene: TRBJ1-1; CDR3nt: TGTGCCACCAGCAGAGAAAAGGCAGGGTTGGTGAGAGCTTTCTTT; CDR3aa: CATSREKAGLVRAFF
v_gene: TRBV9; d_gene: TRBD2; abundance: NA; j_gene: TRBJ2-7; CDR3nt: TGTGCCAGCAGCGTAGGCAGCGGGGGGGCCGCGTACGAGCAGTACTTC; CDR3aa: CASSVGSGGAAYEQYF
v_gene: TRBV6-1; d_gene: NA; abundance: NA; j_gene: TRBJ2-2; CDR3nt: TGTGCCAGCAGTGAAGTAACACCGGGACAAAGGGGGACCGGGGAGCTGTTTTTT; CDR3aa: CASSEVTPGQRGTGELFF
v_gene: TRBV5-1; d_gene: NA; abundance: NA; j_gene: TRBJ2-1; CDR3nt: TGCGCCAGCAGCTTGGAGTCGGGGTCCTACAATGAGCAGTTCTTC; CDR3aa: CASSLESGSYNEQFF
v_gene: TRBV27; d_gene: TRBD1; abundance: NA; j_gene: TRBJ2-2; CDR3nt: TGTGCCAGCAGGGACAGGGGAAGTGGCACCGGGGAGCTGTTTTTT; CDR3aa: CASRDRGSGTGELFF
v_gene: TRBV7-9; d_gene: TRBD2; abundance: NA; j_gene: TRBJ2-7; CDR3nt: TGTTCCAGCAGCTTCCTCGGACTAGCGGGGGACTACTACGAGCAGTACTTC; CDR3aa: CSSSFLGLAGDYYEQYF
v_gene: TRBV4-3; d_gene: TRBD2; abundance: once; j_gene: TRBJ2-5; CDR3nt: TGCGCCAGCAGCCAAGTAGCGGGCCGGGGGGAGACCCAGTACTTC; CDR3aa: CASSQVAGRGETQYF
v_gene: TRBV29-1; d_gene: NA; abundance: few; j_gene: TRBJ1-2; CDR3nt: TGCAGCGTTGCAGGTTGGGGCTACACCTTC; CDR3aa: CSVAGWGYTF
v_gene: TRBV10-2; d_gene: NA; abundance: NA; j_gene: TRBJ2-7; CDR3nt: TGTGCCAGCAGTGGATTAGACGGAGGCAGACCTACCTACGAGCAGTACTTC; CDR3aa: CASSGLDGGRPTYEQYF
v_gene: TRBV4-3; d_gene: TRBD1; abundance: few; j_gene: TRBJ2-7; CDR3nt: TGCGCCAGCAGCCAAGAGGGACAGGGCGGGGGGCAGTACTTC; CDR3aa: CASSQEGQGGGQYF
v_gene: TRBV2; d_gene: TRBD1; abundance: once; j_gene: TRBJ1-1; CDR3nt: TGTGCCAGCAGTGCGATTAACAGGGGAATGAACACTGAAGCTTTCTTT; CDR3aa: CASSAINRGMNTEAFF
v_gene: TRBV5-8; d_gene: NA; abundance: few; j_gene: TRBJ1-2; CDR3nt: TGCGCCAGCAGCCAAGATATGAGGGGGTCCGGGGATGGCTACACCTTC; CDR3aa: CASSQDMRGSGDGYTF
v_gene: TRBV7-9; d_gene: NA; abundance: NA; j_gene: TRBJ1-1; CDR3nt: TGTGCCAGCAGCCCGCGCGGGGGGCCGGAAACTGAAGCTTTCTTT; CDR3aa: CASSPRGGPETEAFF
v_gene: TRBV7-6; d_gene: NA; abundance: NA; j_gene: TRBJ1-5; CDR3nt: TGTGCCAGCAGCCCGACAGGACTTAGCAATCAGCCCCAGCATTTT; CDR3aa: CASSPTGLSNQPQHF
v_gene: TRBV10-3; d_gene: TRBD1; abundance: once; j_gene: TRBJ2-7; CDR3nt: TGTGCCATCAGTGTCAGGACAGGGTCCTACGAGCAGTACTTC; CDR3aa: CAISVRTGSYEQYF
v_gene: TRBV9; d_gene: TRBD2; abundance: few; j_gene: TRBJ2-3; CDR3nt: TGTGCCAGCAGCGTAGAGTTCGGCGGGAGAACAGATACGCAGTATTTT; CDR3aa: CASSVEFGGRTDTQYF
v_gene: TRBV7-2; d_gene: NA; abundance: NA; j_gene: TRBJ2-5; CDR3nt: TGTGCCAGCGGGGGGATACCGGGGGTTCAAGAGACCCAGTACTTC; CDR3aa: CASGGIPGVQETQYF
v_gene: TRBV5-4; d_gene: NA; abundance: NA; j_gene: TRBJ1-5; CDR3nt: TGTGCCAGCAGCTTGGGCTTGGGAGATCAGCCCCAGCATTTT; CDR3aa: CASSLGLGDQPQHF
v_gene: TRBV13; d_gene: NA; abundance: NA; j_gene: TRBJ2-7; CDR3nt: TGTGCCAGCAGCTTAACCCCAGGGAGAGCGGGCTACGAGCAGTACTTC; CDR3aa: CASSLTPGRAGYEQYF
v_gene: TRBV19; d_gene: NA; abundance: few; j_gene: TRBJ2-2; CDR3nt: TGTGCCAGTAGTATAGCCTACCGGCAGGGGAACGGCACCGGGGAGCTGTTTTTT; CDR3aa: CASSIAYRQGNGTGELFF
v_gene: TRBV7-2; d_gene: TRBD1; abundance: NA; j_gene: TRBJ1-2; CDR3nt: TGTGCCAGCAGCTTACCAAACCGGGACAGGGGCGGCTACACCTTC; CDR3aa: CASSLPNRDRGGYTF
v_gene: TRBV27; d_gene: TRBD1; abundance: NA; j_gene: TRBJ2-7; CDR3nt: TGTGCCAGCAGGACAACCCCGGGACAGACCTACGAGCAGTACTTC; CDR3aa: CASRTTPGQTYEQYF
v_gene: TRBV18; d_gene: TRBD2; abundance: few; j_gene: TRBJ2-1; CDR3nt: TGTGCCAGCTCTCTGTCAACGGGGGGATCCTACAATGAGCAGTTCTTC; CDR3aa: CASSLSTGGSYNEQFF
v_gene: TRBV14; d_gene: NA; abundance: NA; j_gene: TRBJ2-7; CDR3nt: TGTGCCAGCAGCGACCACCCTGCGGGGGAGCAGTACTTC; CDR3aa: CASSDHPAGEQYF
v_gene: TRBV2; d_gene: TRBD1; abundance: once; j_gene: TRBJ2-7; CDR3nt: TGTGCCAGCAGCGTTGGGACAGGATTCTACGAGCAGTACTTC; CDR3aa: CASSVGTGFYEQYF
v_gene: TRBV29-1; d_gene: NA; abundance: NA; j_gene: TRBJ1-1; CDR3nt: TGCAGCGTTGAGTGGCGGGGTAGAAATATGAACACTGAAGCTTTCTTT; CDR3aa: CSVEWRGRNMNTEAFF
v_gene: TRBV30; d_gene: TRBD1; abundance: NA; j_gene: TRBJ2-7; CDR3nt: TGTGCCTGGAGTACGGCAGGGGGCACCTACGAGCAGTACTTC; CDR3aa: CAWSTAGGTYEQYF
v_gene: TRBV30; d_gene: NA; abundance: NA; j_gene: TRBJ1-5; CDR3nt: TGTGCCTGGGACAAAGGCAATCAGCCCCAGCATTTT; CDR3aa: CAWDKGNQPQHF
v_gene: TRBV5-1; d_gene: TRBD2; abundance: NA; j_gene: TRBJ2-1; CDR3nt: TGCGCCAGCAGCTCGACTAGCGGGGTCTTTGAGCAGTTCTTC; CDR3aa: CASSSTSGVFEQFF
v_gene: TRBV30; d_gene: NA; abundance: NA; j_gene: TRBJ1-6; CDR3nt: TGTGCCTGGAGTACTCTTACACAGCCTTCACCCCTCCACTTT; CDR3aa: CAWSTLTQPSPLHF
v_gene: TRBV6-5; d_gene: NA; abundance: NA; j_gene: TRBJ2-7; CDR3nt: TGTGCCAGCAGTTACTTTAAAGGCGGCGAGCAGTACTTC; CDR3aa: CASSYFKGGEQYF
v_gene: TRBV11-1; d_gene: NA; abundance: few; j_gene: TRBJ1-6; CDR3nt: TGTGCCAGCAGCTTTCGGGGGGCTAATAATTCACCCCTCCACTTT; CDR3aa: CASSFRGANNSPLHF
v_gene: TRBV6-1; d_gene: NA; abundance: NA; j_gene: TRBJ2-6; CDR3nt: TGTGCCAGCAGTGAATGGGGGCTGGGGGCCAACGTCCTGACTTTC; CDR3aa: CASSEWGLGANVLTF
v_gene: TRBV7-2; d_gene: TRBD1; abundance: NA; j_gene: TRBJ2-7; CDR3nt: TGTGCCAGCAGCCCCGCCGGGACAGGATATTCCTACGAGCAGTACTTC; CDR3aa: CASSPAGTGYSYEQYF
v_gene: TRBV10-3; d_gene: NA; abundance: NA; j_gene: TRBJ2-5; CDR3nt: TGTGCCATCAGCCCCGGGGTGGCGGGATTCCAAGAGACCCAGTACTTC; CDR3aa: CAISPGVAGFQETQYF
v_gene: TRBV5-6; d_gene: NA; abundance: NA; j_gene: TRBJ2-5; CDR3nt: TGTGCCAGCAGCCACCCCTTCCGGCGGGGCCCCTCTCAAGAGACCCAGTACTTC; CDR3aa: CASSHPFRRGPSQETQYF